This is a list of T cell receptor beta chains from one sample in a study of T-cell reconstitution after alpha-beta-depleted transplantation in children. In TCRdb, the PCR reads were re-called with MiXCR into one record per CDR3 protein. In the table there are fewer than 500,000 distinct CDR3 sequences, about 45% of which are singletons. The sequencing here drew on PBMCs, taken before TCRalphabeta/CD19-depleted stem cell transplant. The receptors originated from a girl aged 2 to 9 with aplastic anemia, due to receive a stem cell transplant. CDR3s include the opening cysteine and the closing phenylalanine or tryptophan. Each record gives: V gene, clone size, J gene, CDR3 protein. Expanded clones are given a class, and other clones once, few, many or no size at all.

TRBV18	few	TRBJ1-5	CASEQDYSNQPQHF
TRBV7-9	.	TRBJ2-1	CASSLALLEGPNSFF
TRBV28	many	TRBJ2-1	CASSDLGTGGYNEQFF
TRBV7-3	.	TRBJ2-1	CASSLRRVSSYNGQFF
TRBV20-1	once	TRBJ1-1	CSAFMNTEAFF
TRBV5-1	.	TRBJ2-2	CASSLDDFGELFF
TRBV11-2	.	TRBJ2-5	CASSPQRESGETQYF
TRBV27	few	TRBJ2-1	CASTVGTNSYNEQFF
TRBV11-2	.	TRBJ2-7	CASSLDGRAGNEQYF
TRBV27	.	TRBJ2-7	CASSPSWGLEVKEQYF
TRBV4-1	.	TRBJ1-1	CASNQNRDRGLTEAFF
TRBV5-1	.	TRBJ2-1	CASSWRNNEQFF
TRBV3-1	.	TRBJ2-7	CASSPRAAGRYEQYF
TRBV9	.	TRBJ1-1	CATGQADTEAVF
TRBV20-1	few	TRBJ1-2	CSARPSGVPAGGYTF
TRBV28	.	TRBJ1-3	CATSRGGTGNTIYF
TRBV6-5	few	TRBJ2-5	CASSYSGTGGFMETQYF
TRBV12-3/TRBV12-4	.	TRBJ2-7	CASSLSLNSYEQYF
TRBV29-1	.	TRBJ2-1	CSVASGIHRFF
TRBV11-1	few	TRBJ2-7	CASSLVARYEQYF
TRBV7-3	few	TRBJ2-1	CASSLWLASLNEQFF
TRBV24-1	many	TRBJ2-1	CATSDQGPMPNEQFF
TRBV6-6	.	TRBJ2-5	CASRGTQQETQYF
TRBV15	.	TRBJ2-7	CATSRAGTGYGYEQYF
TRBV15	many	TRBJ2-7	CATSRDSYEQYF
TRBV7-2	.	TRBJ2-1	CASSLYLRGSNNEQFF
TRBV7-9	.	TRBJ2-1	CVSGGGINEQFF
TRBV6-5	few	TRBJ1-2	CASSYRGGNYGYTF
TRBV6-1	once	TRBJ2-3	CASSDRGQRDTQYF
TRBV12-3/TRBV12-4	many	TRBJ1-1	CASSFPGRPTEAFF
TRBV12-3/TRBV12-4	few	TRBJ2-1	CASSPPSGIGNEQFF
TRBV20-1	many	TRBJ2-3	CSAQTSGSADTQYF
TRBV28	.	TRBJ2-6	CASSPIQRASGANVLTF
TRBV20-1	.	TRBJ2-7	CSARGMVLAGSYEQYF
TRBV7-3	.	TRBJ2-2	CASSLSGTGITGELFF
TRBV7-9	few	TRBJ2-2	CASSFDRRRTGELFF
TRBV29-1	few	TRBJ1-1	CSVEWRGRMNTEAFF
TRBV7-9	many	TRBJ1-2	CASSAENYGYTF
TRBV12-3/TRBV12-4	.	TRBJ2-1	CASSARAHKYGYNEQFF
TRBV25-1	many	TRBJ1-6	CASSARTGDNSPLHF
TRBV20-1	.	TRBJ1-1	CSARDPKGANTEAFF
TRBV5-1	.	TRBJ2-3	CASSLFAGGADTQYF
TRBV7-2	few	TRBJ2-3	CASSPVAGGPDTQYF
TRBV27	.	TRBJ2-2	CASSTPGLANAGELFF
TRBV3-1	few	TRBJ2-7	CASSVSGTPYEQYF
TRBV28	.	TRBJ2-7	CASRYEGTSGSRYEQYF
TRBV6-2/TRBV6-3	.	TRBJ2-7	CASTGRQGGEQYF
TRBV5-1	.	TRBJ2-7	CASTPLGQGAGGGYEQYF